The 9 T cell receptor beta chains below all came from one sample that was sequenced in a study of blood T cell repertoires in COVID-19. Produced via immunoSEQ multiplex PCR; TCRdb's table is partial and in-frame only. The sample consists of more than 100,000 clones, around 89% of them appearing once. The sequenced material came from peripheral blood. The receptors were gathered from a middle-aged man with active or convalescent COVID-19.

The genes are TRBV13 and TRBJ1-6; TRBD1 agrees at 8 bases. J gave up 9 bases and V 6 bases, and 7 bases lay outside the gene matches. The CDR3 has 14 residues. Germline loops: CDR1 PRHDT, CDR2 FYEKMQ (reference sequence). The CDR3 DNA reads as TGTGCCAGCAGTCGGACAGGGACACGTTCACCCCTCCACTTT. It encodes CASSRTGTRSPLHF.

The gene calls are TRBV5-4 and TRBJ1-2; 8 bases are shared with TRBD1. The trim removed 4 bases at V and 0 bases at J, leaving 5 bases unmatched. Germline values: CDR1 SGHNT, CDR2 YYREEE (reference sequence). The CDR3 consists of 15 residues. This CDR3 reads CASSGTRGPNYGYTF. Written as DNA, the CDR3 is TGTGCCAGCAGCGGAACCAGGGGGCCTAACTATGGCTACACCTTC.

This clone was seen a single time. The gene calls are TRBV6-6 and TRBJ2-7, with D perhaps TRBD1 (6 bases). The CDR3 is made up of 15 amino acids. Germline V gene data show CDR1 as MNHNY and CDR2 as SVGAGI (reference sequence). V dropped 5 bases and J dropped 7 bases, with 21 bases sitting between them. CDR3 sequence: CASSIQGCRLSEQYF. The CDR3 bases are TGTGCCAGCAGTATACAGGGCTGTAGGTTATCGGAGCAGTACTTC.

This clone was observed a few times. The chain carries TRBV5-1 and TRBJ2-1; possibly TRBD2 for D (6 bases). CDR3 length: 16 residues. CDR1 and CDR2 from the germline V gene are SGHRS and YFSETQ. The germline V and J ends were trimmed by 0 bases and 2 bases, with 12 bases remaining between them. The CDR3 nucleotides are TGCGCCAGCAGCTTGGTGTTGGCGGGAACCTACAATGAGCAGTTCTTC. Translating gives CASSLVLAGTYNEQFF.

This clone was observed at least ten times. CDR3 sequence reads: CASSQGLAGLEETQYF. CDR3 sequence (DNA): TGTGCCAGCAGTCAGGGACTAGCGGGATTGGAAGAGACCCAGTACTTC. The V and J genes are TRBV27 and TRBJ2-5; the match to TRBD2 covers 13 bases. J gave up 3 bases and V 5 bases, and 6 bases lay outside the gene matches. From germline, CDR1 is MNHEY and CDR2 SMNVEV (reference sequence). This CDR3 has 16 amino acids.

The CDR3 reads CAWTKGGRTDYGYTF. CDR3 in DNA: TGTGCCTGGACAAAAGGAGGCAGGACTGACTATGGCTACACCTTC. The chain couples TRBV30 to TRBJ1-2; the D is unclear. CDR3 length: 15 residues. V lost 4 bases, J lost 3 bases, and 18 bases lay in between. Germline V CDR1 and CDR2: GTSNPN, SVGIG (reference sequence).

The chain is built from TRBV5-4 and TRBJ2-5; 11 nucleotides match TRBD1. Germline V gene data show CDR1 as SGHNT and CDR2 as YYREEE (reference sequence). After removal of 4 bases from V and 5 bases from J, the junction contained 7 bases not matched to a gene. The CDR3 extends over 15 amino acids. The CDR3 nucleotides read TGTGCCAGCAGCACAGGACAGGGGGCAACGGAGACCCAGTACTTC. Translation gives CASSTGQGATETQYF.

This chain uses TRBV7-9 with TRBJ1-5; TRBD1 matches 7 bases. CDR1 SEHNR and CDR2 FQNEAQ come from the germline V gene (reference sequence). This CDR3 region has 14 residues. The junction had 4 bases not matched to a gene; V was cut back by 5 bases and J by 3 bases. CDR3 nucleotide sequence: TGTGCCAGCAGCGACGGGACAGTCAATCAGCCCCAGCATTTT. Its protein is CASSDGTVNQPQHF. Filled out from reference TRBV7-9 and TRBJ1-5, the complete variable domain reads DTGVSQNPRHKITKRGQNVTFRCDPISEHNRLYWYRQTLGQGPEFLTYFQNEAQLEKSRLLSDRFSAERPKGSFSTLEIQRTEQGDSAMYLCASSDGTVNQPQHFGDGTRLSIL.

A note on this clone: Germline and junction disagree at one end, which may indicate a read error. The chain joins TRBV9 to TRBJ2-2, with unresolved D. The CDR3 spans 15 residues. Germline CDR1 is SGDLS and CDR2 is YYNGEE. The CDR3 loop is CASTVGYGNTGELFF. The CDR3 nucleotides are TGTGCCAGCACCGTAGGGTACGGTAACACCGGGGAGCTGTTTTTT. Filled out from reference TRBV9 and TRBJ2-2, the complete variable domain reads DSGVTQTPKHLITATGQRVTLRCSPRSGDLSVYWYQQSLDQGLQFLIQYYNGEERAKGNILERFSAQQFPDLHSELNLSSLELGDSALYFCASTVGYGNTGELFFGEGSRLTVL.